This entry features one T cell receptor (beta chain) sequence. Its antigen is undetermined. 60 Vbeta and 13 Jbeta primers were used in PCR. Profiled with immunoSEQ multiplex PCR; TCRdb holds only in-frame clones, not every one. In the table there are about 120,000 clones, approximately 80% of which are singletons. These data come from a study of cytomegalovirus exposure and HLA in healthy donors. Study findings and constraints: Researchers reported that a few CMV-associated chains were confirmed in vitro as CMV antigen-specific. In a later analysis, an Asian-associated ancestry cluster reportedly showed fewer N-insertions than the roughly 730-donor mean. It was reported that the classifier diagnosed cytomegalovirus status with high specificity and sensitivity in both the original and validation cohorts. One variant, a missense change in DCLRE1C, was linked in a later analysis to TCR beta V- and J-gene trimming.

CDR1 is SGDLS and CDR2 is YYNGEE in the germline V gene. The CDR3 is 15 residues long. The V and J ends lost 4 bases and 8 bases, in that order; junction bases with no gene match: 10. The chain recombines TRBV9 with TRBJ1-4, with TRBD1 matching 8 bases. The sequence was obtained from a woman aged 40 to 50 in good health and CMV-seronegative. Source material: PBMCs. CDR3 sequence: CASSPSGTGGEKLFF. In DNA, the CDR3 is TGTGCCAGCAGCCCTTCCGGGACAGGAGGAGAAAAACTGTTTTTT.